The present T cell receptor (beta chain) was sequenced within a study of CD8+ T cells in alopecia areata (dated by TCRdb to the late 2010s). With respect to the entire study: The treated patients, all with moderate-to-severe alopecia areata, were enrolled in an open-label pilot trial of oral tofacitinib given at 5 to 10 mg twice daily. For the treated patients, the SALT score, which quantifies what percentage of scalp surface area is affected, served as the measure of disease severity. Biopsies were taken from tofacitinib-treated patients at baseline and again at 4 and 24 weeks into treatment, and several of those patients also had a later scalp biopsy. Tofacitinib was given for 6 to 18 months, followed by 6 months of follow-up off drug to assess delayed response and recurrence. RNA was extracted with the PAXgene miRNA kit for fixed scalp, the miRNeasy kit for PBMCs, and the RNeasy kit for mouse skin. Clonality in the scalp was compared among normal scalp (n=4), patchy alopecia areata scalp (n=8), and alopecia totalis/universalis scalp (n=8). The study used high-throughput TCRbeta sequencing to examine T cell clonal expansion in alopecia areata, in both the C3H/HeJ mouse model and human patients. immunoSEQ multiplex PCR using 35 Vbeta forward primers and 13 Jbeta reverse primers was used to amplify TCRbeta CDR3 regions. On the human side, TCRbeta sequencing was run on scalp tissue and on sorted CD4+ and CD8+ peripheral blood T cells from healthy controls and from alopecia areata patients with either patchy or totalis/universalis disease.

The method was the immunoSEQ multiplex PCR assay. RNA was extracted from all samples and reverse transcribed into cDNA as template for TCR sequencing. First-strand cDNA was synthesized with SuperScript III using a 2:1 mix of oligo-dT and random hexamers. A synthetic immune receptor repertoire was used to measure amplification bias, and any remaining bias was corrected computationally. The paper's processing steps were these. Raw reads were preprocessed for error removal, and CDR3 was defined according to IMGT conventions as running from the conserved cysteine to phenylalanine. Clonality was computed as 1 minus the Shannon entropy, with the entropy normalized by log2 of the number of productive unique TCRs. Whether scalp clones were CD4 or CD8 was inferred by matching scalp TCRbeta sequences against CD4 and CD8 repertoires sorted from blood. TCRdb mirrors the immuneACCESS table, restricted to in-frame sequences. Some clones are absent from its copies; in checked studies, under half trace to an unresolved V gene, and the reason for the others is unknown. That table gives V, J and clone size, and the DNA gave D and trimming. This sample is represented by under 250,000 clones; 50% to 70% of them were singletons. Around 1.4% of the sample comes from the top ten.

Paper-wide results and their limitations: During tofacitinib treatment, many expanded lesional clones remained in scalp and blood, and this persistence may partly explain relapse after treatment is stopped. Scalp TCR repertoire analysis is complicated because resident alphabeta T cells in normal human skin are also sequenced, whereas mouse skin is dominated by gammadelta T cells. Tofacitinib significantly decreased scalp clonality and the number of expanded CD8+ clones among the top 100 scalp clones. TCR sequences shared between patients were less clear than in mice, possibly partly because of HLA diversity in the patient population. Higher clonality and more expanded CD8+ clones were observed in lesional scalp than in normal scalp, particularly in alopecia totalis/universalis, a finding suggestive of antigenic drive. Because the treated cohort was small and included a single nonresponder, larger studies are needed to assess links between baseline CD8+ expansion and response.

The sample's time point, from its label and the paper: less than five weeks on oral tofacitinib. The treatment or condition label, read with the paper, signifies: oral pan-JAK inhibitor, 5-10 mg twice daily. Lesional scalp punch biopsies and peripheral blood were collected from alopecia areata patients. PBMCs were isolated by density centrifugation and stained for CD3, CD4 and CD8, after which CD4+ and CD8+ T cells were sorted on a FACSAria. For this clone: Its antigen remains unidentified. The input lacks base qualities; no much larger clone sits a single base away.

The sequenced sample was CD4+ T cells sorted from blood, obtained at week 4, from a patient treated with tofacitinib. The TCR sequence derives from a human donor with alopecia areata.

The DNA sequence is as follows: TGTGCCTGGAGAGGGCTCACCCCGGGGGGCTACACCTTC. This encodes CAWRGLTPGGYTF. The chain joins TRBV30 to TRBJ1-2; the D gene assignment is ambiguous. Taken from cysteine to phenylalanine, the CDR3 has 13 residues. Only the CDR3 DNA stays, 39 bases, in frame from base 1. In the germline V gene (reference sequence), CDR1 corresponds to GTSNPN and CDR2 to SVGIG. V and J are truncated by 3 bases and 8 bases respectively, leaving an intervening sequence of 16 bases. The CDR3 plus the reference TRBV30 and TRBJ1-2 genes for the other parts give the full variable domain: SQTIHQWPATLVQPVGSPLSLECTVEGTSNPNLYWYRQAAGRGLQLLFYSVGIGQISSEVPQNLSASRPQDRQFILSSKKLLLSDSGFYLCAWRGLTPGGYTFGSGTRLTVV.